This TCR beta chain was sequenced during a study of early T cells in non-severe SARS-CoV-2 infection. Study-wide context: Sequencing of unsorted whole blood was done on bulk RNA, leaving chains unpaired. Regarding the study as a whole: A preference for anti-spike CD8 responses marked VDJdb matching, which missed private and CD4 specificities.

The V segment lost 4 bases and the J segment 3 bases; nucleotides outside the gene matches: 8. The CDR3 spans 16 residues. Germline V gives CDR1 SGHRS, CDR2 YFSETQ. Regarding this clonotype: Its specificity is not known.

Unique molecular identifiers tagged individual cDNA molecules. From the 5' RACE reads, TCRdb called clonotypes with MiXCR, one entry per CDR3 protein. The sample lists tens of thousands of distinct CDR3 sequences; roughly 12% were seen once. The starting material was whole blood, obtained at baseline. The source is an adult who was a healthcare worker with PCR-confirmed SARS-CoV-2 infection or an uninfected control (not recorded which). This chain connects TRBV5-1 to TRBJ2-3; 10 nucleotides line up with TRBD2. The CDR3 DNA reads as TGCGCCAGCAGCCCGGTAGCGGGGGGTCTGACAGATACGCAGTATTTT. It codes for CASSPVAGGLTDTQYF.